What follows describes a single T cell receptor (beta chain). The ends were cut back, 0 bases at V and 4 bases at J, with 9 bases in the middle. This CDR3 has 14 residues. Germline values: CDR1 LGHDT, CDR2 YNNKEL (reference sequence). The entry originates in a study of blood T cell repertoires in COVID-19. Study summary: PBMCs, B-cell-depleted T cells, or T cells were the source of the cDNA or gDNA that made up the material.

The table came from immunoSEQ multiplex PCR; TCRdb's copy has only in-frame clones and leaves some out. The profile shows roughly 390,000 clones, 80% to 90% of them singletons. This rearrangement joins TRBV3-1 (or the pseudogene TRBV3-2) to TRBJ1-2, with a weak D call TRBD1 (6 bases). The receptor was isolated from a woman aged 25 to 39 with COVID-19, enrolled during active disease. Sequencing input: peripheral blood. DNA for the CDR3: TGTGCCAGCAGCCAAGATGGACAGCTCTATGGCTACACCTTC. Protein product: CASSQDGQLYGYTF.